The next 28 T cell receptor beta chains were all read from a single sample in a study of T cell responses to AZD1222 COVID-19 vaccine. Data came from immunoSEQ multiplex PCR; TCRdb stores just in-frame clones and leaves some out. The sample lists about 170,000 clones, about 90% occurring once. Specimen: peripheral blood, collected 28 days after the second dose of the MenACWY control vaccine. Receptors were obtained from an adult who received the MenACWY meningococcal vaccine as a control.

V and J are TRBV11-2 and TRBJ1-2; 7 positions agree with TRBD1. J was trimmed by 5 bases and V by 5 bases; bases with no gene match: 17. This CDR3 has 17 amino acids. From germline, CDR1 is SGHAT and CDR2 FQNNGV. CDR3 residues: CASSQRGLITRGYGYTF. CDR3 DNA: TGTGCCAGCAGCCAGAGGGGGCTTATCACTCGAGGGTATGGCTACACCTTC.

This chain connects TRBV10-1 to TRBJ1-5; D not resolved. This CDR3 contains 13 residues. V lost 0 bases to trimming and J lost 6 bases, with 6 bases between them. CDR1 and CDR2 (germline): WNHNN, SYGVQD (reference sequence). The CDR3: CASSESGFQPQHF. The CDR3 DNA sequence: TGCGCCAGCAGTGAGTCTGGGTTTCAGCCCCAGCATTTT.

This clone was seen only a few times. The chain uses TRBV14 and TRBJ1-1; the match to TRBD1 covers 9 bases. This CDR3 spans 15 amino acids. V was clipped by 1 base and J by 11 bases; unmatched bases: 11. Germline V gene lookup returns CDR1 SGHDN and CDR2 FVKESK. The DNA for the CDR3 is TGTGCCAGCAGCCAAGTACACTCACAGGGGGCCGTCGCTTTCTTT. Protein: CASSQVHSQGAVAFF.

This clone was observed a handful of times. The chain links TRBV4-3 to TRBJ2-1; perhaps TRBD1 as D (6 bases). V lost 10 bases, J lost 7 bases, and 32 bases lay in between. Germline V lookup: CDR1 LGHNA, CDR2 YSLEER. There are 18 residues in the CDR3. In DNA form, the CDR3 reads TGCGCCACCTTAACAGGGTCACGGCCAAAGTACCAACATAATGAGCAGTTCTTC. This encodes CATLTGSRPKYQHNEQFF.

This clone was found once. The CDR3 nucleotides read TGTGCCAGCAGTTTGGGACGAGGATACGGCTACACCTTC. Translating gives CASSLGRGYGYTF. V is TRBV27 and J is TRBJ1-2, with D possibly TRBD1 on 5 matching bases. The CDR3 has 13 amino acids. Germline V gene lookup returns CDR1 MNHEY and CDR2 SMNVEV (reference sequence). The ends were cut back, 3 bases at V and 8 bases at J, with 13 bases in the middle.

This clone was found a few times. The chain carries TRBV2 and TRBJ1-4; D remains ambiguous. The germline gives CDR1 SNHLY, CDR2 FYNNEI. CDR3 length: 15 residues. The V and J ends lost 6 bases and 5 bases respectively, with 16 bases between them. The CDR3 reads CASSPSPSRNEKLFF. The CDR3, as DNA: TGTGCCAGCAGCCCATCTCCCTCTAGAAATGAAAAACTGTTTTTT.

The CDR3 region is CASSLVAGYSNQPQHF. Written as DNA, the CDR3 is TGTGCCAGCAGCTTAGTGGCGGGATATAGCAATCAGCCCCAGCATTTT. The chain recombines TRBV7-2 with TRBJ1-5; D not certain. Germline V gene lookup returns CDR1 SGHTA and CDR2 FQGNSA. Trimming pared 1 base from V and 0 bases from J, leaving 10 bases between. The CDR3 spans 16 residues.

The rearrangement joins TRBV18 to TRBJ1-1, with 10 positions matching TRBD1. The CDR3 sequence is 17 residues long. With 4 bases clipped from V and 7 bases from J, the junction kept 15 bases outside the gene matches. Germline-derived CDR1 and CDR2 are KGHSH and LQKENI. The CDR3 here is CASSLGQGGLITFEAFF. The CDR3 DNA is TGTGCCAGCTCACTCGGACAGGGGGGCTTAATCACATTTGAAGCTTTCTTT. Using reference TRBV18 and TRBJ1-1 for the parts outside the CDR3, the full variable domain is NAGVMQNPRHLVRRRGQEARLRCSPMKGHSHVYWYRQLPEEGLKFMVYLQKENIIDESGMPKERFSAEFPKEGPSILRIQQVVRGDSAAYFCASSLGQGGLITFEAFFGQGTRLTVV.

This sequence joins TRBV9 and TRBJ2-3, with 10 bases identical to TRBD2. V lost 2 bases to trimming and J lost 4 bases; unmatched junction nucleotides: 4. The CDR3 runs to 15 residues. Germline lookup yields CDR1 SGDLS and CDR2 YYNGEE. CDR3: CASSVSGRGADTQYF. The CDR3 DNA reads TGTGCCAGCAGCGTGAGCGGGAGGGGCGCAGATACGCAGTATTTT.

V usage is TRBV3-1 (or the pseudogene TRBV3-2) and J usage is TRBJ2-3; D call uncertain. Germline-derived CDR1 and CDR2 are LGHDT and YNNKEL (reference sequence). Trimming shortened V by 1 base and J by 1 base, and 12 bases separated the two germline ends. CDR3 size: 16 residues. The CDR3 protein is CASSQGNFPGTDTQYF. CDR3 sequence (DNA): TGTGCCAGCAGCCAAGGTAATTTTCCTGGCACAGATACGCAGTATTTT.

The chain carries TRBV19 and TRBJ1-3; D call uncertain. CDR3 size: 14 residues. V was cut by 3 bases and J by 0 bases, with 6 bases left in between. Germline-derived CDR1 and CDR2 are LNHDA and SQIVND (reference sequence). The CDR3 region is CASSIVVSGNTIYF. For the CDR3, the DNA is TGTGCCAGTAGTATTGTCGTCTCTGGAAACACCATATATTTT.

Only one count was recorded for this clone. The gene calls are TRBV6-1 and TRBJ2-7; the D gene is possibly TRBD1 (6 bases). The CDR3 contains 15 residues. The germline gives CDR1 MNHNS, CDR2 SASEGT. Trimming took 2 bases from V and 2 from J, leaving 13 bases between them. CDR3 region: CASSEPGGSAYEQYF. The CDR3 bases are TGTGCCAGCAGTGAACCTGGGGGCTCGGCCTACGAGCAGTACTTC.

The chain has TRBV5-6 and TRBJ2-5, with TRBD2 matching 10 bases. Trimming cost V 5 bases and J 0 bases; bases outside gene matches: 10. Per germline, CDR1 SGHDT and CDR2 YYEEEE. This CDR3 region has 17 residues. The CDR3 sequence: CASRPLGLAAYQETQYF. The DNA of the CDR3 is TGTGCCAGCAGACCTCTAGGACTAGCGGCGTACCAAGAGACCCAGTACTTC.

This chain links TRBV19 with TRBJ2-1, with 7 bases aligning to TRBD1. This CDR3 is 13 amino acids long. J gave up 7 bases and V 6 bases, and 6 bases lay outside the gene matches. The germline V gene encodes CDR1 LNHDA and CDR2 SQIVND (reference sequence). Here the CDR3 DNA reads TGTGCCAGTAGGGAAACAGGGGAAAATGAGCAGTTCTTC. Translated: CASRETGENEQFF. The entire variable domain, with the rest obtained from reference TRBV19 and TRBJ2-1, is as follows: DGGITQSPKYLFRKEGQNVTLSCEQNLNHDAMYWYRQDPGQGLRLIYYSQIVNDFQKGDIAEGYSVSREKKESFPLTVTSAQKNPTAFYLCASRETGENEQFFGPGTRLTVL.

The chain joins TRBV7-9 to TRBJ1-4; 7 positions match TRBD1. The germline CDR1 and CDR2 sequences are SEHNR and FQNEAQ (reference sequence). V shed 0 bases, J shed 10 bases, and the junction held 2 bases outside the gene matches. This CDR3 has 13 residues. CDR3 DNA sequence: TGTGCCAGCAGCTTAGCGGCAGGGGGAAAACTGTTTTTT. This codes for CASSLAAGGKLFF.

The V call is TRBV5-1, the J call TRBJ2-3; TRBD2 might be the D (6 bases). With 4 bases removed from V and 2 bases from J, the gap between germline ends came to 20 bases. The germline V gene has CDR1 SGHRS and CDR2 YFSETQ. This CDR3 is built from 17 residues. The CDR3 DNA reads TGCGCCAGCAGCGAAGGAAGGTGGTGGGAGGCCACAGATACGCAGTATTTT. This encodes CASSEGRWWEATDTQYF.

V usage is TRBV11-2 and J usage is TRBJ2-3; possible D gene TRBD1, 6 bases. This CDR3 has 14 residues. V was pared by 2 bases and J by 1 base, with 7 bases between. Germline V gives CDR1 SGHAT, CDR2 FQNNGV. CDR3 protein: CASSLNRGTDTQYF. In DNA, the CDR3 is TGTGCCAGCAGCTTAAACAGGGGCACAGATACGCAGTATTTT.

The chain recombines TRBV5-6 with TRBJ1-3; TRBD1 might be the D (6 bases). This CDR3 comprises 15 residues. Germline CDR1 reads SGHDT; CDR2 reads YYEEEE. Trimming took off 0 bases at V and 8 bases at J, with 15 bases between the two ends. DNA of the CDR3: TGTGCCAGCAGCTTGGGTACAGGGCTTGGCGACACCATATATTTT. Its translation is CASSLGTGLGDTIYF. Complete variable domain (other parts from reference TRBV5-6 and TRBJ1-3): DAGVTQSPTHLIKTRGQQVTLRCSPKSGHDTVSWYQQALGQGPQFIFQYYEEEERQRGNFPDRFSGHQFPNYSSELNVNALLLGDSALYLCASSLGTGLGDTIYFGEGSWLTVV.

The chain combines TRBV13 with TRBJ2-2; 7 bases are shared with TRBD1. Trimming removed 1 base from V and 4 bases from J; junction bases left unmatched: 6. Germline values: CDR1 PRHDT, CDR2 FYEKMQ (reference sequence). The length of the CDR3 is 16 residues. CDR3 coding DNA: TGTGCCAGCAGCTTAGTGGGACAGTACACCACCGGGGAGCTGTTTTTT. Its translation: CASSLVGQYTTGELFF.

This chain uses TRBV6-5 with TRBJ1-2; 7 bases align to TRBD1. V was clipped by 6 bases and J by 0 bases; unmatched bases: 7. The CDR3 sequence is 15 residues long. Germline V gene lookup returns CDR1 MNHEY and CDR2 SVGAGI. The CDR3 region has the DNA TGTGCCAGCAGGACAGGGATGTCAGCTAACTATGGCTACACCTTC. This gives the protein CASRTGMSANYGYTF.

The CDR3 region is CASRGQGYHNQPQHF. The CDR3 nucleotides read TGTGCCAGCAGGGGACAGGGGTATCACAATCAGCCCCAGCATTTT. This chain connects TRBV27 to TRBJ1-5, with 10 bases matching TRBD1. The CDR3 runs 15 residues. Germline V gene sequence: CDR1 MNHEY, CDR2 SMNVEV (reference sequence). V gave up 6 bases and J gave up 3 bases; unmatched junction bases: 5.

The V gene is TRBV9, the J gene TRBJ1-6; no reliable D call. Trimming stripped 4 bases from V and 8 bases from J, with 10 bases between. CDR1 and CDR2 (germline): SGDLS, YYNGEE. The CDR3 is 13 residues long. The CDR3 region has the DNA TGTGCCAGCAGCTCACAGCTCTATTCACCCCTCCACTTT. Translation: CASSSQLYSPLHF.

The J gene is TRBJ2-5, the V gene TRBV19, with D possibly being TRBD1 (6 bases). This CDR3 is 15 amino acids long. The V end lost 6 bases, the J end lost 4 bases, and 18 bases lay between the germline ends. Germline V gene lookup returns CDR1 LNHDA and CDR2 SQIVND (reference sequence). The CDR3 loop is CASRHSGVSRETQYF. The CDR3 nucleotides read TGTGCCAGTAGACATTCAGGGGTAAGTAGAGAGACCCAGTACTTC.

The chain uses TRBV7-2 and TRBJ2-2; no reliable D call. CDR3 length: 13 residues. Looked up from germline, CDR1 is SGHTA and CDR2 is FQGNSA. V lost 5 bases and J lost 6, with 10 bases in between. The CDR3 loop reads CASSRTSAGELFF. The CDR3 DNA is TGTGCCAGCAGCCGAACGAGTGCCGGGGAGCTGTTTTTT.

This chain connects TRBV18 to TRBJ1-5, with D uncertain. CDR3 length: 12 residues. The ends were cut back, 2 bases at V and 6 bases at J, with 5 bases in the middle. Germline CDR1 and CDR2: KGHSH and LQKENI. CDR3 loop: CASSPLGQPQHF. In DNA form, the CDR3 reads TGTGCCAGCTCACCATTGGGTCAGCCCCAGCATTTT.

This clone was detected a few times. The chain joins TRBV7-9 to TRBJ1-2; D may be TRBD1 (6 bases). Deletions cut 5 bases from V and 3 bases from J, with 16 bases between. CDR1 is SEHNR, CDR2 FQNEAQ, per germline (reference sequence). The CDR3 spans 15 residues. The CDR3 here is CASSLRGGTDYGYTF. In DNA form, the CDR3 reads TGTGCCAGCAGCCTCAGGGGCGGCACGGACTATGGCTACACCTTC.

The CDR3 here is CATSRDTGFGNQPQHF. The DNA of the CDR3 is TGTGCCACCAGCAGAGATACCGGGTTTGGCAATCAGCCCCAGCATTTT. The gene calls are TRBV15 and TRBJ1-5; D gene unclear. Germline CDR1 is LNHNV and CDR2 is YYDKDF (reference sequence). The CDR3 covers 16 residues. V lost 0 bases to trimming and J lost 2 bases, with 11 bases between them.

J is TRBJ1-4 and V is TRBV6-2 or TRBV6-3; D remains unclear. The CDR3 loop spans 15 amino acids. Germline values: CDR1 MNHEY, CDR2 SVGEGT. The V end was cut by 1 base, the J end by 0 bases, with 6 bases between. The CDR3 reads CASSYYQATNEKLFF. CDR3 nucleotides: TGTGCCAGCAGTTACTACCAGGCAACTAATGAAAAACTGTTTTTT.